This T cell receptor (beta chain) was sequenced in a study of blood T cells in healthy people across ages. Turning to the study itself: With template switching, about one barcoded beta molecule was captured per two T cells.

This clonotype has a count of ten or more. With a J-beta primer mix and a sample-barcoded 5' primer, a second PCR ran roughly 6 to 11 cycles. Using its own MiXCR run on the 5' RACE reads, TCRdb lists one record per CDR3 protein. The top ten hold 18% of the sample, which has hundreds of thousands of distinct CDR3 sequences, around 50% seen once. Per the germline V gene, CDR1 is MNHEY and CDR2 is SMNVEV (reference sequence). The J segment lost 5 bases and the V segment lost 4 bases, leaving 2 bases of the junction unmatched. CDR3 length: 13 amino acids. The chain links TRBV27 to TRBJ2-1; 7 bases are a match to TRBD1. This sequence was found in an elderly man in good health. Material for sequencing was blood. Here the CDR3 DNA reads TGTGCCAGCAGTTATCAGGGGGACAATGAGCAGTTCTTC. It encodes CASSYQGDNEQFF.